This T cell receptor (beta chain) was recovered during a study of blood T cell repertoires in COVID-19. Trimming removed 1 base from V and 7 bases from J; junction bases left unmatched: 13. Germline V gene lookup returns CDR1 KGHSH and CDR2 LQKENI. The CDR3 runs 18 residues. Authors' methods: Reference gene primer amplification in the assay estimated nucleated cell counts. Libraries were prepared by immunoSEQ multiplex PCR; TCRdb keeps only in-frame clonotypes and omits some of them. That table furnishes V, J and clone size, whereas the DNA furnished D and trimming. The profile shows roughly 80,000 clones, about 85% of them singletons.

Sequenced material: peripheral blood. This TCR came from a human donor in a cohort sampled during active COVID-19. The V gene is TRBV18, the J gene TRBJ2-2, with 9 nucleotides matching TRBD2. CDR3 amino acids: CASSPLMPAGGRHGELFF. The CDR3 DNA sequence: TGTGCCAGCTCACCACTAATGCCAGCGGGGGGCCGGCACGGGGAGCTGTTTTTT.